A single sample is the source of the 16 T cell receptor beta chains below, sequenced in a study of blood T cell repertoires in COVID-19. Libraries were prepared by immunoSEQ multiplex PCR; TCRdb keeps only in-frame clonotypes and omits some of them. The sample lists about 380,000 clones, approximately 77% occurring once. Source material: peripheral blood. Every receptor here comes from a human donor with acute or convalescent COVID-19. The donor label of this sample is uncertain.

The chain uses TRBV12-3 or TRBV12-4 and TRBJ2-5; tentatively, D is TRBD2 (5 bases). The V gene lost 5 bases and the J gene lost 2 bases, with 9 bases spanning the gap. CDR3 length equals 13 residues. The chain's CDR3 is CASSRTQQETQYF. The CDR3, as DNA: TGTGCCAGCAGTCGGACTCAGCAAGAGACCCAGTACTTC.

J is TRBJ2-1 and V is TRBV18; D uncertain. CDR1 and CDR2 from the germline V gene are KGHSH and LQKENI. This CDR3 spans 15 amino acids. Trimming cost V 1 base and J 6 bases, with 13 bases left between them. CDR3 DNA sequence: TGTGCCAGCTCACCACTCACTCCTAGAAGCAATGAGCAGTTCTTC. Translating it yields CASSPLTPRSNEQFF.

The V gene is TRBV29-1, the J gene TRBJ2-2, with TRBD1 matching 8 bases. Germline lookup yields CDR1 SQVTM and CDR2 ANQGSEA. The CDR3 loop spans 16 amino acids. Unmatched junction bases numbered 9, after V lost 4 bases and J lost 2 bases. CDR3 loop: CSVGAPGGRNTGELFF. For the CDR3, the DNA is TGCAGCGTTGGGGCTCCAGGGGGCCGAAACACCGGGGAGCTGTTTTTT.

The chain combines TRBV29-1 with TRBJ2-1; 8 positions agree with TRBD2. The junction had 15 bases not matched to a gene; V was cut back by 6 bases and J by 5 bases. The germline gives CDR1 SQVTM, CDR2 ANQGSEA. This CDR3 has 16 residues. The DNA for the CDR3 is TGCAGCGTAGCACCCGTCAGACTAGCGAACAACAATGAGCAGTTCTTC. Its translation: CSVAPVRLANNNEQFF.

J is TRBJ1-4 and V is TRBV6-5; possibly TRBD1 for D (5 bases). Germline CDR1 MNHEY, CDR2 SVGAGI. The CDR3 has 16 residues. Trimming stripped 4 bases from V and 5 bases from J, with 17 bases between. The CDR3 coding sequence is TGTGCCAGCAGTTCCAAAGAGGACATCCGGAATGAAAAACTGTTTTTT. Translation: CASSSKEDIRNEKLFF.

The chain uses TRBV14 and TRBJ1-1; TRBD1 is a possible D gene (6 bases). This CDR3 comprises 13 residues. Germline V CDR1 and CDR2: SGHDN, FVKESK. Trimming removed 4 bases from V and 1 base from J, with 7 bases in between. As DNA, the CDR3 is TGTGCCAGCAGCCGACAGGAGAACACTGAAGCTTTCTTT. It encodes CASSRQENTEAFF.

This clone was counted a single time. In DNA, the CDR3 is TGTGCCAGCAACGTATTCAGGGGATCGACCACCGGGGAGCTGTTTTTT. This translates into CASNVFRGSTTGELFF. The chain recombines TRBV7-9 with TRBJ2-2, with a possible D match to TRBD1 (6 bases). V lost 7 bases to trimming and J lost 4 bases, with 19 bases between them. The CDR3 loop spans 16 amino acids. CDR1 is SEHNR, CDR2 FQNEAQ, per germline (reference sequence).

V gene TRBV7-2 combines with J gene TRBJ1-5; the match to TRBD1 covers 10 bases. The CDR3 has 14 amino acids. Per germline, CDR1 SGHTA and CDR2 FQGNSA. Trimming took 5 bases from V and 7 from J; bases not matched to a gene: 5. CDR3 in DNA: TGTGCCAGCAGCCCAAGGACAGGGGGACAGCCCCAGCATTTT. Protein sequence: CASSPRTGGQPQHF.

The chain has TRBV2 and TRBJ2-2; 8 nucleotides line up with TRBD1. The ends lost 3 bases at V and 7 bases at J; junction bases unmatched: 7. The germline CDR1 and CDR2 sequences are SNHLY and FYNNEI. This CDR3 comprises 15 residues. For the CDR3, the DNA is TGTGCCAGCAGTGACCGGCAGGGGGCGGTCGGGGAGCTGTTTTTT. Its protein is CASSDRQGAVGELFF.

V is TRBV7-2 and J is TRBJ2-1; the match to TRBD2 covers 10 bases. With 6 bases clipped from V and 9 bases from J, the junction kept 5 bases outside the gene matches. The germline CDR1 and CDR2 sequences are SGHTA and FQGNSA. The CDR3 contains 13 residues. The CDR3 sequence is CASRSGRVGEQFF. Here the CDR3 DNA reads TGTGCCAGCAGAAGCGGGAGGGTTGGTGAGCAGTTCTTC. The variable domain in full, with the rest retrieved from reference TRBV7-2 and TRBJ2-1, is GAGVSQSPSNKVTEKGKDVELRCDPISGHTALYWYRQSLGQGLEFLIYFQGNSAPDKSGLPSDRFSAERTGGSVSTLTIQRTQQEDSAVYLCASRSGRVGEQFFGPGTRLTVL.

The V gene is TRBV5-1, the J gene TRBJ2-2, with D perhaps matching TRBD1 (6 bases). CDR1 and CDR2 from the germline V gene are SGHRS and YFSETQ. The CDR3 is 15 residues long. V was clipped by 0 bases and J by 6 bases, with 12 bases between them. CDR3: CASSLVSGVAGELFF. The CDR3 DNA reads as TGCGCCAGCAGCTTGGTTTCAGGGGTCGCCGGGGAGCTGTTTTTT. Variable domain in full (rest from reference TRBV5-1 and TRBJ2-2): KAGVTQTPRYLIKTRGQQVTLSCSPISGHRSVSWYQQTPGQGLQFLFEYFSETQRNKGNFPGRFSGRQFSNSRSEMNVSTLELGDSALYLCASSLVSGVAGELFFGEGSRLTVL.

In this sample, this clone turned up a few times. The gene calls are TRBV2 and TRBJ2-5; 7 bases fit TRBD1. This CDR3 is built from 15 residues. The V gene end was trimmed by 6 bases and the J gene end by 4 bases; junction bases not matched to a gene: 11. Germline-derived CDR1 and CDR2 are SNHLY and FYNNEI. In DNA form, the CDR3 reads TGTGCCAGCAGCCCACAGGGGAAGGGCTTAGAGACCCAGTACTTC. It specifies CASSPQGKGLETQYF.

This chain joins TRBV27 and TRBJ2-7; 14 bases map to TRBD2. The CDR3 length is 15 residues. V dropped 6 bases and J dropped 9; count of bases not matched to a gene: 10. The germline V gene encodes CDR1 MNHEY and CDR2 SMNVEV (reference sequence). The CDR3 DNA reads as TGTGCCAGCAGCCCGGGGACTAGCGGGAGAGCTGGGCAGTACTTC. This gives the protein CASSPGTSGRAGQYF.

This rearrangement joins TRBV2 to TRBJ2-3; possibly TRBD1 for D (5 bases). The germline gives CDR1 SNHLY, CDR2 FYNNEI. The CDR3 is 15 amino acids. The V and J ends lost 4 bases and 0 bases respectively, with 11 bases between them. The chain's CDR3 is CASSVDSSSTDTQYF. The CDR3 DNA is TGTGCCAGCAGTGTCGACAGCTCTAGCACAGATACGCAGTATTTT.

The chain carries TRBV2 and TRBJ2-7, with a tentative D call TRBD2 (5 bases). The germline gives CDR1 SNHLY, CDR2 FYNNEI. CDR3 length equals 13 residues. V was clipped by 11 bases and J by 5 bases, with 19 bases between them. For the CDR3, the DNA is TGTGCCGGCGGGCCGGGGTTAAACCACGAGCAGTACTTC. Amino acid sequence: CAGGPGLNHEQYF.

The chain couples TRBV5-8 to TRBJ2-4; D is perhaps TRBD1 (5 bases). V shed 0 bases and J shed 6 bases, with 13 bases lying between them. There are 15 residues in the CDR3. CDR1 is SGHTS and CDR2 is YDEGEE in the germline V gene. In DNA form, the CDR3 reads TGTGCCAGCAGCTTGGGGCAGGGAAGGTTAAACATTCAGTACTTC. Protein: CASSLGQGRLNIQYF.